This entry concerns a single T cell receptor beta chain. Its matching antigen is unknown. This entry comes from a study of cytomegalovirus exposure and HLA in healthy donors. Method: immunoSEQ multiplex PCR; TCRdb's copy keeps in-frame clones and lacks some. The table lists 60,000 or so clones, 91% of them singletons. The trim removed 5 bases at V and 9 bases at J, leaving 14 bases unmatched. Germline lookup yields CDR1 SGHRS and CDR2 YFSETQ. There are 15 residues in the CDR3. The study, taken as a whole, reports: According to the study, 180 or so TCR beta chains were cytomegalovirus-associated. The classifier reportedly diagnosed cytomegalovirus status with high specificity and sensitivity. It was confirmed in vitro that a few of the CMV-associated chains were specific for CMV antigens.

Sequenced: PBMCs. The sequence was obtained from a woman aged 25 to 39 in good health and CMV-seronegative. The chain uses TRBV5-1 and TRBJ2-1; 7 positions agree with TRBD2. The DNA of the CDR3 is TGCGCCAGCAGACCAGCGGGGCAGTCGAGGGGTGAGCAGTTCTTC. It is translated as CASRPAGQSRGEQFF.